These 30 T cell receptor beta chains share one sample of origin, sequenced in a study of blood T cell repertoires in COVID-19. Using immunoSEQ multiplex PCR, the repertoire was profiled, and TCRdb retains in-frame clones only, with some absent. The sample holds about 170,000 clones, roughly 90% seen once. The sequenced sample was peripheral blood. The receptors come from a man aged 25 to 45 with COVID-19, enrolled during active disease.

This chain connects TRBV4-1 to TRBJ1-5; 9 nucleotides match TRBD1. In germline, CDR1 is MGHRA, CDR2 YSYEKL. Trimming cost V 2 bases and J 6 bases; bases outside gene matches: 8. The CDR3 is 16 residues long. For the CDR3, the DNA is TGCGCCAGCAGCCAAAATCTGGGACAGGGCGGTCAGCCCCAGCATTTT. Translation: CASSQNLGQGGQPQHF.

For the CDR3, the DNA is TGCGCCAGCTCAGACACCGGGACAACTAACTATGGCTACACCTTC. Its translation is CASSDTGTTNYGYTF. The chain uses TRBV5-1 and TRBJ1-2; possibly TRBD1 for D (6 bases). CDR1 is SGHRS, CDR2 YFSETQ, per germline. This CDR3 is built from 15 residues. Trimming took 7 bases from V and 0 from J, leaving 16 bases between them.

The gene calls are TRBV7-9 and TRBJ2-1; 8 bases agree with TRBD2. The CDR3 runs to 14 residues. The junction had 8 bases not matched to a gene; V was cut back by 5 bases and J by 8 bases. From germline, CDR1 is SEHNR and CDR2 FQNEAQ (reference sequence). This CDR3 reads CASSLGLVFDEQFF. The CDR3 DNA is TGTGCCAGCAGCCTGGGACTAGTGTTCGATGAGCAGTTCTTC.

This chain links TRBV6-5 with TRBJ2-3, with D possibly matching TRBD2 (6 bases). CDR1 and CDR2 (germline): MNHEY, SVGAGI. Deletions cut 6 bases from V and 1 base from J, with 8 bases between. The CDR3 is 13 residues long. The CDR3 region is CASRPGGTDTQYF. The DNA for the CDR3 is TGTGCCAGCAGGCCGGGAGGCACAGATACGCAGTATTTT.

V usage is TRBV19 and J usage is TRBJ1-5, with D unclear. Germline V gene data show CDR1 as LNHDA and CDR2 as SQIVND (reference sequence). The CDR3 has 15 amino acids. V was cut by 1 base and J by 0 bases, with 7 bases left in between. The CDR3 DNA sequence: TGTGCCAGTAGTATAGCGGACTATAGCAATCAGCCCCAGCATTTT. Translating it yields CASSIADYSNQPQHF.

V usage is TRBV6-2 or TRBV6-3 and J usage is TRBJ1-1; 10 nucleotides match TRBD1. The germline gives CDR1 MNHEY, CDR2 SVGEGT. The CDR3 consists of 19 residues. V shed 6 bases, J shed 1 base, and the junction held 17 bases outside the gene matches. For the CDR3, the DNA is TGTGCCAGCAGCCCGTCGCATCCCCCGGGACAGGGGACGAACACTGAAGCTTTCTTT. Translation: CASSPSHPPGQGTNTEAFF.

In its sample, this clone was seen once. The rearrangement links TRBV19 to TRBJ2-7, with D tentatively TRBD1 (5 bases). This CDR3 has 15 amino acids. Trimming pared 4 bases from V and 1 base from J, leaving 14 bases between. Per the germline V gene, CDR1 is LNHDA and CDR2 is SQIVND (reference sequence). CDR3 bases: TGTGCCAGTAGTAACCGACAGACTTATTCCTACGAGCAGTACTTC. This translates into CASSNRQTYSYEQYF.

V gene TRBV19 combines with J gene TRBJ2-1; D is possibly TRBD1 (5 bases). In germline, CDR1 is LNHDA, CDR2 SQIVND (reference sequence). Trimming took off 5 bases at V and 0 bases at J, with 17 bases between the two ends. The CDR3 is 17 residues long. The CDR3 region is CASSPWGYSSSYNEQFF. The CDR3 DNA follows: TGTGCCAGTAGTCCGTGGGGCTACTCAAGCTCCTACAATGAGCAGTTCTTC.

V usage is TRBV27 and J usage is TRBJ2-1, with 10 bases that match TRBD2. V shed 8 bases, J shed 7 bases, and the junction held 5 bases outside the gene matches. This CDR3 has 13 residues. Germline loops: CDR1 MNHEY, CDR2 SMNVEV (reference sequence). The CDR3 loop is CASWGSGRNEQFF. Written as DNA, the CDR3 is TGTGCCAGCTGGGGTAGCGGGAGGAATGAGCAGTTCTTC.

This clone showed up many times. The rearrangement uses TRBV6-5 and TRBJ2-2; 7 nucleotides match TRBD2. The CDR3 totals 16 residues. The V gene's germline CDR1 is MNHEY and CDR2 SVGAGI. V was clipped by 2 bases and J by 5 bases; unmatched bases: 8. The CDR3 sequence: CASSYGDYGYTGELFF. The CDR3 nucleotides are TGTGCCAGCAGTTACGGGGACTATGGGTATACCGGGGAGCTGTTTTTT.

This sequence joins TRBV4-3 and TRBJ2-3; TRBD2 is a possible D gene (6 bases). The V gene's germline CDR1 is LGHNA and CDR2 YSLEER. Deletions cut 4 bases from V and 2 bases from J, with 16 bases between. The CDR3 extends over 16 amino acids. The CDR3 loop is CASSLGAGRDTDTQYF. CDR3 nucleotide sequence: TGCGCCAGCAGCCTAGGGGCAGGGCGGGACACAGATACGCAGTATTTT.

This clone showed up just once. The chain joins TRBV27 to TRBJ2-3; TRBD1 might be the D (6 bases). This CDR3 is built from 16 residues. Trimming left V 6 bases short and J 3 bases short, with 19 bases between. Per germline, CDR1 MNHEY and CDR2 SMNVEV (reference sequence). The chain's CDR3 is CASSPSGVRWTDTQYF. The CDR3 DNA is TGTGCCAGCAGCCCGTCAGGGGTTAGGTGGACAGATACGCAGTATTTT.

For this clone: Other nucleotide sequences from this sample produce the same CDR3. This chain connects TRBV18 to TRBJ1-1; D not certain. This CDR3 region has 13 residues. V was shortened by 2 bases and J by 3 bases, with 7 bases between the two germline ends. In germline, CDR1 is KGHSH, CDR2 LQKENI. The CDR3 DNA reads as TGTGCCAGCTCACCATCCGGGGACACTGAAGCTTTCTTT. Translated: CASSPSGDTEAFF.

The chain is built from TRBV4-3 and TRBJ1-4; weak D call: TRBD1 (6 bases). Germline V gene lookup returns CDR1 LGHNA and CDR2 YSLEER. Trimming pared 4 bases from V and 8 bases from J, leaving 17 bases between. This CDR3 contains 15 residues. The CDR3 sequence is CASSPYAGAGEKLFF. CDR3 coding DNA: TGCGCCAGCAGCCCATATGCGGGGGCTGGCGAAAAACTGTTTTTT.

This chain links TRBV6-5 with TRBJ1-3, with D perhaps matching TRBD1 (5 bases). Germline V gene data show CDR1 as MNHEY and CDR2 as SVGAGI. Trimming left V 4 bases short and J 0 bases short, with 13 bases between. This CDR3 has 16 amino acids. The CDR3 here is CASSFGTYRSGNTIYF. The DNA of the CDR3 is TGTGCCAGCAGTTTCGGGACTTACCGCTCTGGAAACACCATATATTTT.

The rearrangement joins TRBV30 to TRBJ2-1; perhaps TRBD2 as D (5 bases). V lost 2 bases and J 0 bases, leaving 11 bases between the germline ends. Looked up from germline, CDR1 is GTSNPN and CDR2 is SVGIG (reference sequence). The CDR3 totals 15 residues. The CDR3 loop is CAWSTQDSSYNEQFF. The CDR3 nucleotides read TGTGCCTGGAGTACCCAGGACTCCTCCTACAATGAGCAGTTCTTC.

The rearrangement uses TRBV4-3 and TRBJ1-6; 10 bases are a match to TRBD1. V dropped 4 bases and J dropped 10; count of bases not matched to a gene: 7. The CDR3 runs 15 residues. Germline V gene data show CDR1 as LGHNA and CDR2 as YSLEER. The CDR3 nucleotides read TGCGCCAGCAGCCCGCTGACAGGGGGCGAGTCACCCCTCCACTTT. Residues: CASSPLTGGESPLHF.

J is TRBJ1-2 and V is TRBV19, with D possibly matching TRBD1 (6 bases). V was clipped by 3 bases and J by 5 bases, with 13 bases between them. The CDR3 covers 14 residues. The germline V gene encodes CDR1 LNHDA and CDR2 SQIVND (reference sequence). CDR3 protein: CASSIPTGLYGYTF. Written as DNA, the CDR3 is TGTGCCAGTAGTATCCCGACAGGCTTATATGGCTACACCTTC.

This chain connects TRBV28 to TRBJ2-7; TRBD2 aligns across 11 bases. CDR1 is MDHEN and CDR2 is SYDVKM in the germline V gene. The CDR3 has 15 amino acids. V shed 4 bases, J shed 2 bases, and the junction held 4 bases outside the gene matches. Written as DNA, the CDR3 is TGTGCCAGCAGTTCTCCGGGACTAGCGGCCTACGAGCAGTACTTC. Residues: CASSSPGLAAYEQYF.

The rearrangement links TRBV5-1 to TRBJ2-7, with 12 bases fitting TRBD1. Losses at the gene ends were 3 bases for V and 7 bases for J; bases not matched to a gene: 5. The CDR3 has 14 residues. Germline lookup yields CDR1 SGHRS and CDR2 YFSETQ. CDR3 sequence: CASSSPGQGAEQYF. CDR3 coding DNA: TGCGCCAGCAGCTCCCCGGGACAGGGGGCTGAGCAGTACTTC.

The chain carries TRBV10-3 and TRBJ2-3; 8 bases are shared with TRBD1. Trimming took 7 bases from V and 0 from J; bases not matched to a gene: 6. This CDR3 region has 15 residues. Germline CDR1 is ENHRY and CDR2 is SYGVKD. CDR3 protein: CAIIAGQASTDTQYF. The CDR3 nucleotides are TGTGCCATCATCGCGGGACAGGCTAGCACAGATACGCAGTATTTT.

V is TRBV7-2 and J is TRBJ2-3, with TRBD2 identical over 8 bases. This CDR3 spans 17 amino acids. Germline CDR1 and CDR2: SGHTA and FQGNSA. With 5 bases clipped from V and 1 base from J, the junction kept 11 bases outside the gene matches. CDR3 coding DNA: TGTGCCAGCAGCACTACTTCAAGCGGGGGCGGCACAGATACGCAGTATTTT. This encodes CASSTTSSGGGTDTQYF.

The chain is built from TRBV30 and TRBJ2-3, with 7 positions matching TRBD2. CDR3 length: 17 amino acids. Germline V lookup: CDR1 GTSNPN, CDR2 SVGIG (reference sequence). V lost 8 bases and J lost 0; bases outside the gene matches: 17. CDR3 DNA sequence: TGTGCCGGCAGGCGGGAGCGCCGACTTACTAGCACAGATACGCAGTATTTT. It is translated as CAGRRERRLTSTDTQYF.

This clone is medium-sized. The chain links TRBV2 to TRBJ1-2; D is possibly TRBD1 (6 bases). The germline V and J ends were trimmed by 8 bases and 0 bases, with 13 bases remaining between them. CDR3 size: 14 residues. Germline-derived CDR1 and CDR2 are SNHLY and FYNNEI. The CDR3 bases are TGTGCCAGCGGAACAGGGTGGGCTAACTATGGCTACACCTTC. This encodes CASGTGWANYGYTF.

V gene TRBV9 combines with J gene TRBJ1-4; TRBD1 aligns across 8 bases. CDR3 length: 15 amino acids. V lost 4 bases and J lost 4; bases outside the gene matches: 6. CDR1 SGDLS and CDR2 YYNGEE come from the germline V gene. This chain's CDR3 is CASSPRTGINEKLFF. The CDR3 nucleotides read TGTGCCAGCAGCCCCCGGACAGGGATTAATGAAAAACTGTTTTTT. The entire variable domain, with the rest obtained from reference TRBV9 and TRBJ1-4, is as follows: DSGVTQTPKHLITATGQRVTLRCSPRSGDLSVYWYQQSLDQGLQFLIQYYNGEERAKGNILERFSAQQFPDLHSELNLSSLELGDSALYFCASSPRTGINEKLFFGSGTQLSVL.

The chain has TRBV24-1 and TRBJ1-5; D remains ambiguous. V lost 7 bases, J lost 3 bases, and 12 bases lay in between. Per germline, CDR1 KGHDR and CDR2 SFDVKD. This CDR3 is built from 14 residues. Written as DNA, the CDR3 is TGTGCCACCAGAGGACCGGGGTACAATCAGCCCCAGCATTTT. Amino acids: CATRGPGYNQPQHF.

This clone was seen once. The genes are TRBV2 and TRBJ2-3, with a tentative D call TRBD1 (6 bases). The V end was cut by 8 bases, the J end by 6 bases, with 18 bases between. There are 14 residues in the CDR3. The V gene's germline CDR1 is SNHLY and CDR2 FYNNEI. In nucleotides, the CDR3 is TGTGCCAGCCAAAGTTTCGACAGGCAGGATACGCAGTATTTT. It codes for CASQSFDRQDTQYF.

A note on this clone: One end of the junction fails to match germline, which may point to a read error. The CDR3 loop reads CASSLGVGTGQYGHTF. The DNA for the CDR3 is TGCGCCAGCAGCCTGGGGGTGGGAACAGGGCAATATGGCCACACCTTC. The V and J genes are TRBV4-3 and TRBJ1-2, with D perhaps matching TRBD1 (6 bases). The length of the CDR3 is 16 residues. The germline gives CDR1 LGHNA, CDR2 YSLEER.

V usage is TRBV10-1 and J usage is TRBJ2-7, with D perhaps matching TRBD2 (5 bases). V was cut by 0 bases and J by 7 bases, with 13 bases left in between. Germline V gene lookup returns CDR1 WNHNN and CDR2 SYGVQD (reference sequence). The CDR3 spans 14 residues. The CDR3 DNA sequence: TGCGCCAGCAGTGAGTCGAAAGTAGCGTTGGAGCAGTACTTC. Amino acid sequence: CASSESKVALEQYF.

This clone was counted once. This chain connects TRBV7-3 to TRBJ2-5; 7 nucleotides line up with TRBD1. The ends lost 5 bases at V and 1 base at J; junction bases unmatched: 1. The germline gives CDR1 SGHTA, CDR2 FQGTGA. The CDR3 has 13 amino acids. CDR3 coding DNA: TGTGCCAGCAGCCGGGACAGCCAAGAGACCCAGTACTTC. It encodes CASSRDSQETQYF. Full variable domain (remainder filled in from reference TRBV7-3 and TRBJ2-5): GAGVSQTPSNKVTEKGKYVELRCDPISGHTALYWYRQSLGQGPEFLIYFQGTGAADDSGLPNDRFFAVRPEGSVSTLKIQRTERGDSAVYLCASSRDSQETQYFGPGTRLLVL.